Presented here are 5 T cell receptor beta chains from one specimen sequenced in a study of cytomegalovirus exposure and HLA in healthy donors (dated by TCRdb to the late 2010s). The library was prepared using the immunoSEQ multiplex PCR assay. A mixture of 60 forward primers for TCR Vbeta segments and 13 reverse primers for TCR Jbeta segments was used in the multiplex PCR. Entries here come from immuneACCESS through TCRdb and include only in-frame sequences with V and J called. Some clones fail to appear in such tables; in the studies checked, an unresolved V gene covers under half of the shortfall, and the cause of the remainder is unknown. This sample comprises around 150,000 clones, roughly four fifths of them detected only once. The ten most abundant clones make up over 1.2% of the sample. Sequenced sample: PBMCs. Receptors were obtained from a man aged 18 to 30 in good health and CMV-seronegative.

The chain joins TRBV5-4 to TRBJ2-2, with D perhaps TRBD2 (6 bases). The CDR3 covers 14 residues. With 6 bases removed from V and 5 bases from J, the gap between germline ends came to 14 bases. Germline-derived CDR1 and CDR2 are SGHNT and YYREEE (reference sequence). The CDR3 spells CASTRETATGELFF. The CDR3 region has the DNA TGTGCCAGCACCCGGGAGACGGCGACCGGGGAGCTGTTTTTT.

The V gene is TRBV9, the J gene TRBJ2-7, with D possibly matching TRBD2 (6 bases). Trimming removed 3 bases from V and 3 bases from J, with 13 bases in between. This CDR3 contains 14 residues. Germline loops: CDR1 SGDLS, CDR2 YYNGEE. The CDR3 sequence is CASSGSGWGYEQYF. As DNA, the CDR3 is TGTGCCAGCAGCGGTAGCGGTTGGGGCTACGAGCAGTACTTC.

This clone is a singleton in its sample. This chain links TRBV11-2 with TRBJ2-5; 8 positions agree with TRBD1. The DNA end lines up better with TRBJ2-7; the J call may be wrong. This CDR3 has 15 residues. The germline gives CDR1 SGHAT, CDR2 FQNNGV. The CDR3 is CASSLAPDRGHEQYF. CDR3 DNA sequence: TGTGCCAGCAGCTTAGCCCCCGACAGGGGCCACGAGCAGTACTTC.

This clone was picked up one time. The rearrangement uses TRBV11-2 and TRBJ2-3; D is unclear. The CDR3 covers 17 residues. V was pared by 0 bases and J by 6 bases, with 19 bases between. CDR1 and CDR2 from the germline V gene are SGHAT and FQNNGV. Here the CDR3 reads CASSLESSSRVSDTQYF. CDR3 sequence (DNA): TGTGCCAGCAGCTTAGAGAGTTCCTCCCGTGTTTCCGATACGCAGTATTTT.

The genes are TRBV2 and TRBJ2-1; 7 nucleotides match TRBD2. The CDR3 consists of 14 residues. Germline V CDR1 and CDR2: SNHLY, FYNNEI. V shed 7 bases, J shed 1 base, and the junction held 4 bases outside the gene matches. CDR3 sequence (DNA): TGTGCCAGCAACCGGGACTATTCCTACAATGAGCAGTTCTTC. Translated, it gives CASNRDYSYNEQFF.